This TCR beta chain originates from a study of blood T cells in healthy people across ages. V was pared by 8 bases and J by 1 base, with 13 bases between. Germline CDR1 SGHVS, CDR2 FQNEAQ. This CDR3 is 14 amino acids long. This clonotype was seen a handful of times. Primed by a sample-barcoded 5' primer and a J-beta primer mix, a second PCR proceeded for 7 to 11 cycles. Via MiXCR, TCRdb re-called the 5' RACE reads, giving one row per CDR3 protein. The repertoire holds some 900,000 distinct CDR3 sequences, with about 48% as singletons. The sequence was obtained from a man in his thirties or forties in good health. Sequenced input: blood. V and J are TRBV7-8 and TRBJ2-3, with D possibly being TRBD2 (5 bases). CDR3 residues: CASGEGRGTDTQYF. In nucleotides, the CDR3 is TGTGCCAGCGGCGAGGGAAGGGGCACAGATACGCAGTATTTT.